The 31 T cell receptor beta chains below were found in one sample sequenced in a study of human T cells and chemical hapten exposure. Indicated time point: pre-sensitization, week 0. Treatment in this sample: therapeutic diphenylcyclopropenone sensitization with weekly scalp DPC. TCRdb analysed the RACE reads with MiXCR anew, one entry per CDR3 protein. The data contain roughly 40,000 distinct CDR3 sequences, about 10% of them singletons. Sequenced material: whole blood, taken in connection with sensitization to the hapten diphenylcyclopropenone (DPC). The receptors derive from a man aged 25-45 years with alopecia areata. Some clones in this sample may be carry-over from other donors' samples.

This clonotype was observed at least ten times. V is TRBV5-1 and J is TRBJ1-1; D is undetermined. CDR1 is SGHRS, CDR2 YFSETQ, per germline. The V gene lost 1 base and the J gene lost 4 bases, with 11 bases spanning the gap. This CDR3 comprises 14 residues. In DNA, the CDR3 is TGCGCCAGCAGCTTGCGCTTTTCCCCCACTGAAGCTTTCTTT. Its protein is CASSLRFSPTEAFF.

This clonotype came up many times. This chain joins TRBV11-2 and TRBJ1-2; D might be TRBD1 (6 bases). Between the trimmed V and J ends, which lost 0 bases and 2 bases, there was a span of 16 bases. Germline lookup yields CDR1 SGHAT and CDR2 FQNNGV. This CDR3 is built from 17 residues. CDR3 in DNA: TGTGCCAGCAGCTTAGATTGGGGGCCCGGACGCAACTATGGCTACACCTTC. Its protein is CASSLDWGPGRNYGYTF.

This clonotype has only a few counts. This chain connects TRBV12-3 or TRBV12-4 to TRBJ1-5; 7 bases agree with TRBD1. The CDR3 length is 16 residues. V was pared by 5 bases and J by 2 bases, with 9 bases of the junction left unmatched. CDR3 sequence reads: CASSRRQGLGNQPQHF. CDR3 DNA: TGTGCCAGCAGTCGTAGACAGGGTCTGGGCAATCAGCCCCAGCATTTT.

There are many counts of this clonotype. J is TRBJ2-5 and V is TRBV10-3; D possibly uses TRBD1 or TRBD2 (5 bases each). V was clipped by 5 bases and J by 1 base, with 11 bases between them. The CDR3 is made up of 14 amino acids. Per the germline V gene, CDR1 is ENHRY and CDR2 is SYGVKD. The CDR3 DNA reads TGTGCCATCAGTATGGGACCACCCCAAGAGACCCAGTACTTC. This encodes CAISMGPPQETQYF.

The table lists this clonotype with many counts. This sequence joins TRBV20-1 and TRBJ2-1; D remains unclear. With 7 bases removed from V and 1 base from J, the gap between germline ends came to 11 bases. The CDR3 spans 13 residues. Germline assignment: CDR1 DFQATT and CDR2 SNEGSKA (reference sequence). The CDR3 DNA is TGCAGTGGGGAAGCAGGTTCCTACAATGAGCAGTTCTTC. The encoded protein is CSGEAGSYNEQFF.

This clonotype was counted a few times. The V and J genes are TRBV7-6 and TRBJ2-7; possibly TRBD1 or TRBD2 for D (5 bases each). Germline V gene data show CDR1 as SGHVS and CDR2 as FNYEAQ. This CDR3 comprises 16 residues. Trimming removed 0 bases from V and 3 bases from J, with 15 bases in between. The chain's CDR3 is CASSLAPGQGLYEQYF. CDR3 bases: TGTGCCAGCAGCTTAGCGCCGGGGCAGGGTCTCTACGAGCAGTACTTC.

This clonotype came up many times. This chain connects TRBV6-2 or TRBV6-3 to TRBJ2-7; D is unclear. With 5 bases removed from V and 4 bases from J, the gap between germline ends came to 15 bases. Germline V CDR1 and CDR2: MNHEY, SVGEGT. The CDR3 loop spans 14 amino acids. This chain's CDR3 is CASSPRIFIYEQYV. The CDR3 DNA is TGTGCCAGCAGTCCCCGGATCTTCATATACGAGCAGTACGTC.

This clonotype was counted only a few times. The chain uses TRBV21-1 and TRBJ2-7; the table's D gene call, TRBD2, was not cross checked with the DNA. TRBV21-1 is noted as a pseudogene. CDR3 length: 16 residues. The CDR3, as DNA: TGTGCCAGCAGCTCACGAGCGGGAGGCCTCTCCTACGAGCAGTACGTC. It encodes CASSSRAGGLSYEQYV.

This clonotype has ten or more counts. The V gene is TRBV11-3, the J gene TRBJ2-3; perhaps D is TRBD1 or TRBD2 (7 bases each). V lost 5 bases and J 2 bases, leaving 14 bases between the germline ends. The CDR3 spans 15 residues. Per the germline V gene, CDR1 is SGHNT and CDR2 is YENEEA. The CDR3, as DNA: TGTGCCAGCAGCGCAGGGGGGGGGCCCACAGATACGCAGTATTTT. Its translation: CASSAGGGPTDTQYF.

V and J are TRBV28 and TRBJ1-5; D ambiguous. V dropped 5 bases and J dropped 5 bases, with 13 bases sitting between them. This CDR3 has 14 amino acids. Germline V CDR1 and CDR2: MDHEN, SYDVKM. CDR3 bases: TGTGCCAGCAGTCCGACAAGGAGGGATCAGCCCCAGCATTTT. Translating it yields CASSPTRRDQPQHF.

This clonotype was detected ten times or more. The CDR3 sequence: CASSIDVARTYGYTF. CDR3 bases: TGTGCCAGTAGTATAGATGTCGCCCGGACGTATGGCTACACCTTC. The chain couples TRBV19 to TRBJ1-2; D is unclear. V lost 0 bases to trimming and J lost 5 bases, with 13 bases between them. The CDR3 extends over 15 amino acids. CDR1 is LNHDA and CDR2 is SQIVND in the germline V gene (reference sequence).

This clonotype was counted at least ten times. The chain carries TRBV2 and TRBJ1-1; no definite D call. Trimming removed 6 bases from V and 7 bases from J, with 12 bases in between. Germline V gene lookup returns CDR1 SNHLY and CDR2 FYNNEI. The CDR3 has 12 residues. CDR3 DNA: TGTGCCAGCAGCGTCGGACGTTATGAAGCTTTCTTT. It yields the protein CASSVGRYEAFF.

The chain employs TRBV7-8 and TRBJ2-3, with TRBD2 as a possible D gene (6 bases). This CDR3 region has 14 residues. V was clipped by 4 bases and J by 0 bases, with 8 bases between them. CDR1 and CDR2 from the germline V gene are SGHVS and FQNEAQ. The CDR3: CASSWGTSTDTQYF. CDR3 sequence (DNA): TGTGCCAGCAGCTGGGGGACTAGCACAGATACGCAGTATTTT.

The rearrangement links TRBV5-1 to TRBJ2-1, with a tentative D call TRBD2 (6 bases). The germline V and J ends were trimmed by 1 base and 4 bases, with 12 bases remaining between them. CDR3 length: 15 residues. Germline lookup yields CDR1 SGHRS and CDR2 YFSETQ. The CDR3 sequence is CASSLSAGRYNEQFF. The CDR3 nucleotides are TGCGCCAGCAGCTTGTCCGCGGGACGGTACAATGAGCAGTTCTTC.

As concerns this clonotype: The junction departs from germline at one end; a sequencing error may be responsible. The chain joins TRBV7-8 to TRBJ1-1; no reliable D call. CDR1 and CDR2 from the germline V gene are SGHVS and FQNEAQ. There are 13 residues in the CDR3. The chain's CDR3 is CASSLAASTEAFF. The CDR3 nucleotides are TGTGCCAGCAGCCTAGCGGCGTCCACTGAAGCTTTCTTT.

This clonotype was counted many times. The chain carries TRBV21-1 and TRBJ2-3; TRBD1, as called in the table, went unchecked against the DNA. TRBV21-1 corresponds to a pseudogene. The CDR3 runs 16 residues. CDR3 sequence (DNA): TGTGCCAGCAGCAAAACGGGGACAGGGGTCTGCGATACGCAGTATTTT. Protein: CASSKTGTGVCDTQYF.

A remark on this clonotype: A single base separates this from a much larger clone, so it may be a read error. It is likely a read error, because the conserved phenylalanine at the end of the CDR3 is missing. The rearrangement uses TRBV18 and TRBJ1-1; a weak D match, TRBD1 (5 bases). The germline gives CDR1 KGHSH, CDR2 LQKENI. CDR3 length: 13 residues. Trimming shortened V by 3 bases and J by 10 bases, and 15 bases separated the two germline ends. This chain's CDR3 is CASSPLSEGRAFL. DNA for the CDR3: TGTGCCAGCTCACCTCTATCGGAGGGGAGAGCTTTCCTT.

This clonotype was recorded at least ten times. The genes are TRBV16 and TRBJ1-2, with D possibly matching TRBD1 (5 bases). The germline CDR1 and CDR2 sequences are KGHSY and FQNENV. This CDR3 comprises 13 residues. The germline V and J ends were trimmed by 2 bases and 4 bases, with 8 bases remaining between them. In DNA, the CDR3 is TGTGCCAGCAGCCAAGCGGGGGGCTATGGCTACACCTTC. The encoded protein is CASSQAGGYGYTF.

The J gene is TRBJ2-3, the V gene TRBV5-1; 7 bases map to TRBD2. CDR1 is SGHRS, CDR2 YFSETQ, per germline. This CDR3 contains 15 residues. V lost 0 bases, J lost 4 bases, and 5 bases stayed unmatched. DNA of the CDR3: TGCGCCAGCAGCTTGGGCGGGAGTTGGGCAGATACGCAGTATTTT. It is translated as CASSLGGSWADTQYF.

This clonotype has at least ten counts. The CDR3: CASTLAGGGEQFF. CDR3 coding DNA: TGTGCCAGCACACTAGCGGGAGGGGGTGAGCAGTTCTTC. This sequence joins TRBV2 and TRBJ2-1, with TRBD2 identical over 13 bases. CDR3 length equals 13 residues. Germline V gene lookup returns CDR1 SNHLY and CDR2 FYNNEI. With V trimmed by 7 bases and J by 9 bases, 3 bases remained unmatched.

This clonotype appeared many times. This chain links TRBV6-1 with TRBJ1-5; D may be TRBD1 (5 bases). V gave up 0 bases and J gave up 1 base, with 16 bases separating them. The CDR3 extends over 18 amino acids. Germline V gene lookup returns CDR1 MNHNS and CDR2 SASEGT. The CDR3 region is CASSEAPDTYLSNQPQHF. The CDR3, as DNA: TGTGCCAGCAGTGAAGCTCCGGACACTTACCTAAGCAATCAGCCCCAGCATTTT.

V usage is TRBV3-1 and J usage is TRBJ1-4; 8 bases line up with TRBD1. The CDR3 is made up of 17 amino acids. Germline CDR1 and CDR2: LGHDT and YNNKEL (reference sequence). The V and J ends lost 4 bases and 1 base, in that order; junction bases with no gene match: 8. The CDR3 sequence: CASSPRTGQGTNEKLFF. The CDR3 region has the DNA TGTGCCAGCAGCCCCCGGACAGGGCAAGGAACTAATGAAAAACTGTTTTTT.

In its sample, this clonotype was seen many times. The chain recombines TRBV7-3 with TRBJ2-3; the D gene is possibly TRBD1 (6 bases). Germline assignment: CDR1 SGHTA and CDR2 FQGTGA. The CDR3 totals 15 residues. The V gene lost 2 bases and the J gene lost 2 bases, with 11 bases spanning the gap. CDR3 sequence: CASSLEGDNTDTQYF. The DNA of the CDR3 is TGTGCCAGCAGCTTAGAGGGGGACAACACAGATACGCAGTATTTT.

This clonotype was seen ten or more times. The chain is built from TRBV5-1 and TRBJ1-4, with TRBD1 as a possible D gene (6 bases). CDR1 and CDR2 (germline): SGHRS, YFSETQ. The CDR3 is 16 residues long. Trimming shortened V by 0 bases and J by 2 bases, and 11 bases separated the two germline ends. CDR3 coding DNA: TGCGCCAGCAGCTTGGCCTCGGGGGCTACTAATGAAAAACTGTTTTTT. Amino acids: CASSLASGATNEKLFF.

The genes are TRBV9 and TRBJ1-2, with D perhaps matching TRBD1 (5 bases). This CDR3 is built from 15 residues. The germline gives CDR1 SGDLS, CDR2 YYNGEE. Trimming left V 0 bases short and J 2 bases short, with 11 bases between. The CDR3, as DNA: TGTGCCAGCAGCGTAGCAGGGTTTGAAAACTATGGCTACACCTTC. Translated: CASSVAGFENYGYTF.

This clonotype appeared a few times. This chain links TRBV29-1 with TRBJ2-5; no firm D call. CDR3 length: 12 residues. From germline, CDR1 is SQVTM and CDR2 ANQGSEA. The V and J ends lost 4 bases and 1 base respectively, with 7 bases between them. The CDR3 nucleotides read TGCAGCGTTGGTCAGGCCCAAGAGACCCAGTACTTC. Amino acids: CSVGQAQETQYF. Full variable domain (remainder filled in from reference TRBV29-1 and TRBJ2-5): SAVISQKPSRDICQRGTSLTIQCQVDSQVTMMFWYRQQPGQSLTLIATANQGSEATYESGFVIDKFPISRPNLTFSTLTVSNMSPEDSSIYLCSVGQAQETQYFGPGTRLLVL.

This clonotype was found a few times. J is TRBJ2-5 and V is TRBV6-1; unclear D gene. Germline values: CDR1 MNHNS, CDR2 SASEGT. V was clipped by 4 bases and J by 2 bases, with 8 bases between them. CDR3 length equals 13 residues. The CDR3 is CASSGIVQETQYF. In DNA, the CDR3 is TGTGCCAGCAGTGGTATCGTTCAAGAGACCCAGTACTTC.

This clonotype occurred a few times. The chain couples TRBV10-3 to TRBJ2-3; 8 positions agree with TRBD2. Trimming removed 6 bases from V and 2 bases from J; junction bases left unmatched: 1. The CDR3 extends over 13 amino acids. Looked up from germline, CDR1 is ENHRY and CDR2 is SYGVKD. CDR3 region: CAISGRATDTQYF. CDR3 nucleotide sequence: TGTGCCATCAGCGGGAGGGCCACAGATACGCAGTATTTT.

This clonotype was recorded at least ten times. The V gene is TRBV5-1, the J gene TRBJ1-3; perhaps TRBD1 as D (5 bases). CDR3 length equals 15 residues. The germline V gene encodes CDR1 SGHRS and CDR2 YFSETQ. Trimming removed 0 bases at V and 3 bases at J, with 10 bases between. CDR3 loop: CASSLAQGFGNTIYF. The CDR3 nucleotides read TGCGCCAGCAGCTTGGCGCAGGGCTTTGGAAACACCATATATTTT.

This clonotype was seen a handful of times. The V call is TRBV5-1, the J call TRBJ2-2, with TRBD1 identical over 7 bases. V gave up 5 bases and J gave up 1 base; unmatched junction bases: 2. The CDR3 runs to 14 residues. From germline, CDR1 is SGHRS and CDR2 YFSETQ. The CDR3 loop is CASRGTENTGELFF. The CDR3 bases are TGCGCCAGCAGGGGGACAGAGAACACCGGGGAGCTGTTTTTT.

This clonotype was counted ten times or more. The rearrangement links TRBV10-2 to TRBJ1-3; no definite D call. Trimming took 6 bases from V and 5 from J, leaving 14 bases between them. Per the germline V gene, CDR1 is WSHSY and CDR2 is SAAADI. The CDR3 contains 14 residues. The CDR3 sequence is CASRALGVRNTIYF. The CDR3 DNA follows: TGCGCCAGCAGAGCTTTGGGTGTACGAAACACCATATATTTT.